Listed below are T cell receptor beta chains from one sample, sequenced in a study of regulatory T cells in long-lasting Graves disease. A single record per CDR3 protein comes from TCRdb applying MiXCR to the multiplex PCR reads. The profile shows approximately 350,000 distinct CDR3 sequences, about 12% of them singletons. The sample was also reused in another study, on T cells in Graves' hyperthyroidism and ophthalmopathy.

This specimen consisted of peripheral blood mononuclear cells (PBMCs), obtained at new diagnosis, from a patient treated with antithyroid drugs. Receptors were obtained from a woman under 30 with Graves disease. CDR3s include the opening cysteine and the closing phenylalanine or tryptophan. D genes are given only for firm matches. Expanded clones are given a class, and other clones once, few, many or no size at all.

v_call,j_call,d_call,clone_size,cdr3_aa,cdr3_nt
TRBV20-1,TRBJ2-5,NA,NA,CSAPGTPGETQYF,TGCAGTGCCCCGGGGACCCCAGGGGAGACCCAGTACTTC
TRBV12-3/TRBV12-4,TRBJ2-1,NA,many,CASSHRASTAEDNEQFF,TGTGCCAGCAGTCACCGGGCGTCGACAGCGGAGGACAATGAGCAGTTCTTC
TRBV10-3,TRBJ2-2,NA,NA,CALWDGETGELFF,TGTGCCCTTTGGGACGGGGAGACCGGGGAGCTGTTTTTT
TRBV7-3,TRBJ2-3,TRBD2,few,CASRTSVETGTQYF,TGTGCCAGCAGGACTAGCGTAGAAACAGGTACGCAGTATTTT
TRBV5-5,TRBJ1-3,NA,few,CASSLERARNTIYF,TGTGCCAGCAGCTTGGAGCGTGCGAGAAACACCATATATTTT
TRBV11-1,TRBJ1-2,NA,many,CASSADMSFDYGYTF,TGTGCCAGCAGCGCCGACATGTCCTTTGACTATGGCTACACCTTC
TRBV18,TRBJ2-5,NA,many,CASSRSGVQETQYF,TGTGCCAGCTCCCGGTCGGGGGTCCAAGAGACCCAGTACTTC
TRBV10-3,TRBJ1-1,NA,few,CAISVEGGRNTEAFF,TGTGCCATCAGTGTGGAGGGGGGCAGAAACACTGAAGCTTTCTTT
TRBV12-3/TRBV12-4,TRBJ2-1,NA,many,CASSLRGTAYNEQFF,TGTGCCAGCAGTTTAAGGGGCACCGCCTACAATGAGCAGTTCTTC
TRBV6-2/TRBV6-3,TRBJ2-3,TRBD2,many,CASSYSLAGGPPDTQYF,TGTGCCAGCAGTTACTCTCTAGCGGGGGGGCCTCCAGATACGCAGTATTTT
TRBV7-8,TRBJ2-1,NA,few,CASSSRTRGRHINEQFF,TGTGCCAGCAGCTCTAGGACTCGGGGGCGACATATCAATGAGCAGTTCTTC
TRBV5-4,TRBJ2-7,NA,NA,CASSSLYTEQYF,TGTGCCAGCAGCTCACTTTACACCGAGCAGTACTTC
TRBV6-5,TRBJ1-5,NA,NA,CASSYSTWPQHF,TGTGCCAGCAGTTACTCGACTTGGCCCCAGCATTTT
TRBV28,TRBJ2-3,TRBD2,many,CASRTGTSESDTQYF,TGTGCCAGCAGGACCGGGACTAGCGAATCAGATACGCAGTATTTT
TRBV24-1,TRBJ2-1,TRBD1,NA,CATSDSVQGAWNEQFF,TGTGCCACCAGTGATTCTGTACAGGGGGCTTGGAATGAGCAGTTCTTC